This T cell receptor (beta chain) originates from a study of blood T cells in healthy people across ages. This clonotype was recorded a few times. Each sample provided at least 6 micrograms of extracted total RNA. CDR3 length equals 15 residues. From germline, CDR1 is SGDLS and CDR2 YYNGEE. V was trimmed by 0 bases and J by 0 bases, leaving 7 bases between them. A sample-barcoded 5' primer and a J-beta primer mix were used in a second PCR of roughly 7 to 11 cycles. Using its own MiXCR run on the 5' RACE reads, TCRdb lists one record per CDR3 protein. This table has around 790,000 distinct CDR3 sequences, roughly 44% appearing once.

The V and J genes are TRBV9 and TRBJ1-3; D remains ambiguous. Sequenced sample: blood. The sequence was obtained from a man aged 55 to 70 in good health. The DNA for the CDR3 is TGTGCCAGCAGCGTAGGGATTACCTCTGGAAACACCATATATTTT. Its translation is CASSVGITSGNTIYF. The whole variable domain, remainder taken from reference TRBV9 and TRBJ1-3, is DSGVTQTPKHLITATGQRVTLRCSPRSGDLSVYWYQQSLDQGLQFLIQYYNGEERAKGNILERFSAQQFPDLHSELNLSSLELGDSALYFCASSVGITSGNTIYFGEGSWLTVV.